There are many counts of the clone carrying this T cell receptor (beta chain). Antigen: not known. This sample stems from a study of regulatory T cells in long-lasting Graves disease. Across the whole study: Patients with persistent Graves' disease had over 5 years of antithyroid drugs and persistent TSH receptor antibodies.

Study outcomes and limitations: TRBV28, TRBJ1-2 and TRBJ2-5 were favored in persistent disease. The study found persistent patients shared more public clonotypes (roughly 2,800) than new patients (just over 950).

The time point: persistent/refractory GD, antithyroid drugs over 5 years with positive TRAb. The authors made the TCR library using RNA they extracted from PBMCs. To make TCR beta libraries, researchers used iRepertoire HTBI primers and Arm-PCR of CDR3 regions. Per the study methods: Across the samples, identification revealed about 62 TRBV and roughly 13 TRBJ segments. TCRdb re-called the multiplex PCR reads through MiXCR, storing one row per CDR3 protein. These V and J calls originate from TCRdb's pipeline instead of the authors' own analysis. The sample records approximately 400,000 distinct CDR3 sequences, roughly 24% being singletons. Germline V lookup: CDR1 MDHEN, CDR2 SYDVKM. The CDR3 runs to 17 residues. Trimming removed 1 base at V and 0 bases at J, with 12 bases between.

The source material was peripheral blood mononuclear cells (PBMCs), sampled when the disease was refractory, from a patient treated with antithyroid drugs. The rearrangement links TRBV28 to TRBJ1-4; tentative D call: TRBD1 (6 bases). The TCR originated in a woman between 35 and 50 years old with Graves disease. CDR3 sequence: CASSLYPEGATNEKLFF. The DNA for the CDR3 is TGTGCCAGCAGTTTATACCCGGAGGGGGCAACTAATGAAAAACTGTTTTTT.